This TCR beta chain was recovered during a study of T cells in localized non-small cell lung cancer. Notes on the study in general: Greater blood T cell density accompanied longer overall survival. Exceeding tumor, uninvolved adjacent lung had the highest T cell clonality. Because only a single region of the tumor was sequenced, heterogeneity remains possible. Appearances in adjacent lung were noted for a median roughly 50 of the top 100 tumor clones.

Sequenced by immunoSEQ multiplex PCR; TCRdb stores in-frame clones only, minus some. Among 32,000 or so clones listed, about nine tenths were seen once. As concerns this clone: The antigen remains undetermined.

Sequencing was performed on peripheral blood, taken before any cancer treatment. The source is a man aged 40 to 70 with stage I lung adenocarcinoma.

The DNA of the CDR3 is TGTGCCGGATGGGACAGCTCCACAGATACGCAGTATTTT. Translating gives CAGWDSSTDTQYF. The chain recombines TRBV2 with TRBJ2-3; 7 bases line up with TRBD1. The CDR3 is made up of 13 amino acids. Germline CDR1 SNHLY, CDR2 FYNNEI. V shed 11 bases, J shed 2 bases, and the junction held 7 bases outside the gene matches.